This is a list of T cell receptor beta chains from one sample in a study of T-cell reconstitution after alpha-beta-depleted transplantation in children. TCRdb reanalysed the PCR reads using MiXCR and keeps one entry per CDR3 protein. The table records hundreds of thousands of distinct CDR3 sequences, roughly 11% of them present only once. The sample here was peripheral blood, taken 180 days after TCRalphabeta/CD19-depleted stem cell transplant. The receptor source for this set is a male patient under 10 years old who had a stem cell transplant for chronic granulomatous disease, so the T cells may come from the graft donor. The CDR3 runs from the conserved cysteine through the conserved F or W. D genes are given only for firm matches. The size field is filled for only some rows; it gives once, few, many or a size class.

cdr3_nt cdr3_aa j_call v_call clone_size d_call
TGTGCCAGCAGTTTACAGGGGAACTCCTACAATGAGCAGTTCTTC CASSLQGNSYNEQFF TRBJ2-1 TRBV6-5 NA TRBD1
TGTGCCAGCAGCTTAGCGGATTTCCCAAACTACGAGCAGTACTTC CASSLADFPNYEQYF TRBJ2-7 TRBV7-8 many NA
TGTGCCACCGGGGACTACAATGAGCAGTTCTTC CATGDYNEQFF TRBJ2-1 TRBV15 NA NA
TGTGCCAGCAGCGTAGGAGGTTTAGCGGGAGTGGTTGAGCAGTACTTC CASSVGGLAGVVEQYF TRBJ2-7 TRBV9 many TRBD2
TGTGCCACCAGCAGAGGGTCGCTCAGCACAGATACGCAGTATTTT CATSRGSLSTDTQYF TRBJ2-3 TRBV15 many NA
TGTGCCAGCAGCGATAGCGGGGTCCGGGAGCTGTTTTTT CASSDSGVRELFF TRBJ2-2 TRBV9 many TRBD2
TGTGCCAGCAGCTTGGTAAGGTACAATGAGCAGTTCTTC CASSLVRYNEQFF TRBJ2-1 TRBV5-8 many NA
TGTGCCAGCAGCTTGGGGCTAGCGGACTCCTACGAGCAGTACTTC CASSLGLADSYEQYF TRBJ2-7 TRBV5-5 many TRBD2
TGTGCCAGCAGTTTACCCGGACAGGGGGCGGCTAACTATGGCTACACCTTC CASSLPGQGAANYGYTF TRBJ1-2 TRBV28 many TRBD1
TGTGCCAGCAGCCAAGCTAGGTGGACCCAGTACTTC CASSQARWTQYF TRBJ2-5 TRBV3-1 few NA
TGTGCCAGCAGTGAAATTGGGACAGGGAAAAACATTCAGTACTTC CASSEIGTGKNIQYF TRBJ2-4 TRBV12-3/TRBV12-4 many TRBD1
TGCGCCAGCAGCTTCCCCGGGGAGCTGTTTTTT CASSFPGELFF TRBJ2-2 TRBV5-1 many NA
TGCAGTGCTAGAGGAGGTCGGGGAAGCAATCAGCCCCAGCATTTT CSARGGRGSNQPQHF TRBJ1-5 TRBV20-1 many NA
TGTGCCAGCAGCCCGGAACCCTCTGGGGCCAACGTCCTGACTTTC CASSPEPSGANVLTF TRBJ2-6 TRBV7-2 many NA
TGTGCCAGCAGTGAAGAACAGGGGTACGGGGAGCTGTTTTTT CASSEEQGYGELFF TRBJ2-2 TRBV2 few TRBD1
TGTGCCAGCAGTCGGGAAGGGGCTGGGCAGTTCTTC CASSREGAGQFF TRBJ2-1 TRBV12-3/TRBV12-4 many NA
TGTGCCAGCAGTGCATACATCACCGGGGAGCTGTTTTTT CASSAYITGELFF TRBJ2-2 TRBV6-1 many NA
TGTGCCAGCAGTTCAGGTCCCCCCAGCGGGACCCAGTACTTC CASSSGPPSGTQYF TRBJ2-5 TRBV27 many NA
TGTGCCAGCGGAGGCTCCTATAATTCACCCCTCCACTTT CASGGSYNSPLHF TRBJ1-6 TRBV7-9 many NA
TGTGCCAGCAGCCCGGGTGGTTTCCAAGATGAGCAGTTCTTC CASSPGGFQDEQFF TRBJ2-1 TRBV5-5 many NA
TGCAGTGCTAGAGACTACAGGGAAAAAGAGACCCAGTACTTC CSARDYREKETQYF TRBJ2-5 TRBV20-1 many NA
TGTGCCAGCAGAACGGGTGATCCCTACGAGCAGTACTTC CASRTGDPYEQYF TRBJ2-7 TRBV6-1 many NA
TGTGCCAGCAGTAAGAACAGGGGGTACGAGCAGTACTTC CASSKNRGYEQYF TRBJ2-7 TRBV27 many TRBD1
TGTGCCAGCAGCTTCGGCTGGACAGGGACGGGAACTGAAGCTTTCTTT CASSFGWTGTGTEAFF TRBJ1-1 TRBV11-2 few TRBD1
TGTGCCAGCGGCTACGAGCAGTACTTC CASGYEQYF TRBJ2-7 TRBV27 many NA
TGTGCCAGCAGTGACCTGGGAGAGACCCAGTACTTC CASSDLGETQYF TRBJ2-5 TRBV2 many NA
TGTGCCAGCTCACCATACCGGGCCCCGGGCCGGGCAGATACGCAGTATTTT CASSPYRAPGRADTQYF TRBJ2-3 TRBV18 many NA